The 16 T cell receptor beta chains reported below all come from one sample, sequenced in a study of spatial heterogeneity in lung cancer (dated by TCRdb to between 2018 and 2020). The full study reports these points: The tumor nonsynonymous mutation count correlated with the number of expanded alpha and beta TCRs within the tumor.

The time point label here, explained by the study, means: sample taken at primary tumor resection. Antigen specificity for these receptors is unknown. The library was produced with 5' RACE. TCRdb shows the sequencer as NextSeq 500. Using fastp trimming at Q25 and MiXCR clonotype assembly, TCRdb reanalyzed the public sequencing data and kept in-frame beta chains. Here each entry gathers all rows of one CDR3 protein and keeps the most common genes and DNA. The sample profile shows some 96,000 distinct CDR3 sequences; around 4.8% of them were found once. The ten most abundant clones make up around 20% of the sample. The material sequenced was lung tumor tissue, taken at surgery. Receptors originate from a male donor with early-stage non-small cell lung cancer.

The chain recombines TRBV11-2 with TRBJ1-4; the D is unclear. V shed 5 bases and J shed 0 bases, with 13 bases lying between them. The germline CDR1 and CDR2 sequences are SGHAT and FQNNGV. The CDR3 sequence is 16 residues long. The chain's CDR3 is CASSPLTKPTNEKLFF. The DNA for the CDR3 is TGTGCCAGCAGCCCATTGACAAAGCCAACTAATGAAAAACTGTTTTTT.

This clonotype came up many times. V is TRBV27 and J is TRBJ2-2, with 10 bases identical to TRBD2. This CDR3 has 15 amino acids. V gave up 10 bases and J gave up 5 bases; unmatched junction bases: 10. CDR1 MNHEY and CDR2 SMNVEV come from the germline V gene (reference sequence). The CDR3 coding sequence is TGTGCCACCTCTAGCGGGAGCGTGGAAACCGGGGAGCTGTTTTTT. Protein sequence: CATSSGSVETGELFF.

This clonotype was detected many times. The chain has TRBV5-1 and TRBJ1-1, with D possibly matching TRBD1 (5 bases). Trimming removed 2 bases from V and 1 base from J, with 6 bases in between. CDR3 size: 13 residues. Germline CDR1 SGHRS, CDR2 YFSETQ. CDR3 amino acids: CASSFGQNTEAFF. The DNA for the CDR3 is TGCGCCAGCAGCTTCGGACAGAACACTGAAGCTTTCTTT.

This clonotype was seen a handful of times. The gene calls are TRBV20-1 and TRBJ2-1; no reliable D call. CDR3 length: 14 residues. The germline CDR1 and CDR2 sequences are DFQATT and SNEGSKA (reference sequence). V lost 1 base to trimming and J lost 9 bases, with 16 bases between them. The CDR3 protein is CSARAWTDLGEQFF. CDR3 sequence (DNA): TGCAGTGCTAGAGCTTGGACCGACCTAGGTGAGCAGTTCTTC.

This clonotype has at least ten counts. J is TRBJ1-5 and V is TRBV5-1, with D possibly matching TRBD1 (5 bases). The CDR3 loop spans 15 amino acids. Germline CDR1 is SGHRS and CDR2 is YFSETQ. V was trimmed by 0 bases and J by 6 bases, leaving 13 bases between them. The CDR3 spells CASSLAPGLAQPQHF. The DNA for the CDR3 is TGCGCCAGCAGCTTGGCCCCAGGGCTCGCTCAGCCCCAGCATTTT.

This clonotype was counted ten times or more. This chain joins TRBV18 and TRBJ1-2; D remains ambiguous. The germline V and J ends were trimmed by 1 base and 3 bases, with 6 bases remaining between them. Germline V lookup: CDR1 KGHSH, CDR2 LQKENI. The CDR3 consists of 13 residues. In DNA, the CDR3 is TGTGCCAGCTCACCACAAGGACACTATGGCTACACCTTC. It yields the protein CASSPQGHYGYTF.

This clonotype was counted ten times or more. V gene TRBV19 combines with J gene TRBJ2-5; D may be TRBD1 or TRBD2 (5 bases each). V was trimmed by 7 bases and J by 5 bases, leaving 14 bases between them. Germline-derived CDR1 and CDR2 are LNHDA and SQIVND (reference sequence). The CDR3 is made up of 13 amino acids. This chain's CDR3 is CASTPWGSETQYF. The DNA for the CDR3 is TGTGCCAGTACCCCCTGGGGGTCGGAGACCCAGTACTTC.

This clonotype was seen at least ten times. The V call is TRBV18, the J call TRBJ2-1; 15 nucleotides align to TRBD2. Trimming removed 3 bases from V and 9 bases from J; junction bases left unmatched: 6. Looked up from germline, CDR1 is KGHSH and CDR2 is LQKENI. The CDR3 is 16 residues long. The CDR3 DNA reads TGTGCCAGCTCACCGGGACTAGCGGGAGGAAGAAGTGAGCAGTTCTTC. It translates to CASSPGLAGGRSEQFF.

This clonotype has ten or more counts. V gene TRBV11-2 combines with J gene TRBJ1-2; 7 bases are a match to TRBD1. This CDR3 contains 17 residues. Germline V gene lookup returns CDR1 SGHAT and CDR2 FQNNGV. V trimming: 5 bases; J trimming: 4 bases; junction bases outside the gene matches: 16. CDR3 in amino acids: CASSKSATGDIGYGYTF. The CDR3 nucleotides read TGTGCCAGCAGCAAAAGTGCCACAGGGGACATTGGCTATGGCTACACCTTC.

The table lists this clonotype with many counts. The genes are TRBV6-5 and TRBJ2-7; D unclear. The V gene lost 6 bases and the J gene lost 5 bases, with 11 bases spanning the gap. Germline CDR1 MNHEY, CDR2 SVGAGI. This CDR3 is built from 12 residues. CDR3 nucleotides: TGTGCCAGCAGACCTAAGGGCCACGAGCAGTACTTC. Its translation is CASRPKGHEQYF.

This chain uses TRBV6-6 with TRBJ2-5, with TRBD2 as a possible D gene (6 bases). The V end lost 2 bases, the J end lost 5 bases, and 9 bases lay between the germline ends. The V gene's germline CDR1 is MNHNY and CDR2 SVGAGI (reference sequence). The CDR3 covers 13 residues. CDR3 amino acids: CASSYGGAETQYF. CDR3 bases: TGTGCCAGCAGTTACGGAGGGGCGGAGACCCAGTACTTC.

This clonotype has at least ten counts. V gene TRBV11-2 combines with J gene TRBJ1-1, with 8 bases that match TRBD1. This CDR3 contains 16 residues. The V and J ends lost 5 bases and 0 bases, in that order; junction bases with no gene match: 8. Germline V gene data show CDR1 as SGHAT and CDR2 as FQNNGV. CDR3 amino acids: CASSLRGLGVNTEAFF. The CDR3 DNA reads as TGTGCCAGCAGCCTCAGGGGGCTGGGGGTGAACACTGAAGCTTTCTTT.

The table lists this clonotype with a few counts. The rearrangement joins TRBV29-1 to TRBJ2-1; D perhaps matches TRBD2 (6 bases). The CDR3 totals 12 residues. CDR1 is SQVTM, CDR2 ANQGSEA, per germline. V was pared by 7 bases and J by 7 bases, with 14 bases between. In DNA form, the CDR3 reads TGCAGCGCTATGGGACTTCTGAATGAGCAGTTCTTC. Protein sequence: CSAMGLLNEQFF.

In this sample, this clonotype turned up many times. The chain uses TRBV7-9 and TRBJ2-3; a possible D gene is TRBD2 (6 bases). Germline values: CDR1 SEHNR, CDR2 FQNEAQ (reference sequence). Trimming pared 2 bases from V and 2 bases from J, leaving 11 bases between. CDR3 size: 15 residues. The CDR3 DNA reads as TGTGCCAGCAGCTTAATGCAGCGGGCCACAGATACGCAGTATTTT. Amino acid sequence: CASSLMQRATDTQYF.

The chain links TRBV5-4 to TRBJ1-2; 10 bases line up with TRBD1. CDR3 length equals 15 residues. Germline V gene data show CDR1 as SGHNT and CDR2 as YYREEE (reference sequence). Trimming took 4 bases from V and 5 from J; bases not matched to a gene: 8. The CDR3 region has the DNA TGTGCCAGCAGCCCTGAGGGGGACAGGGGTTATGGCTACACCTTC. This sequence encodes CASSPEGDRGYGYTF. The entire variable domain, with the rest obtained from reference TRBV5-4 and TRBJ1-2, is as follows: ETGVTQSPTHLIKTRGQQVTLRCSSQSGHNTVSWYQQALGQGPQFIFQYYREEENGRGNFPPRFSGLQFPNYSSELNVNALELDDSALYLCASSPEGDRGYGYTFGSGTRLTVV.

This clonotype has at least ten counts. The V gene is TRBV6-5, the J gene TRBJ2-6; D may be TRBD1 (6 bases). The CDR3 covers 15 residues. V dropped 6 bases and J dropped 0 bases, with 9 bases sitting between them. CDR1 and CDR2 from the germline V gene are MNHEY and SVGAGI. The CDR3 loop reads CASRDRNSGANVLTF. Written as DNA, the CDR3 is TGTGCCAGCAGAGACAGGAACTCTGGGGCCAACGTCCTGACTTTC.